This is a list of T cell receptor beta chains from one sample in a study of Tregs in tolerant kidney transplant recipients. This table comes from immunoSEQ multiplex PCR, and its TCRdb copy is limited to in-frame clones, with some not included. The sample has approximately 90,000 clones; approximately 93% are singletons. Sequenced here: CD4+ T cells from blood (PBMCs), sampled 12 months after the transplant. The receptors derive from a human patient who received a combined kidney and bone marrow transplant. Some T cells could come from the graft donor. CDR3s include the opening cysteine and the closing phenylalanine or tryptophan. A D gene is named only where the DNA matches it firmly. Some rows have no size entry. The others give once, few or many, or a class for an expanded clone.

d_call | clone_size | j_call | v_call | cdr3_aa | cdr3_nt
TRBD1 | . | TRBJ1-1 | TRBV19 | CASISDRAVGTEAFF | TGTGCCAGCATTTCGGACAGGGCCGTTGGGACTGAAGCTTTCTTT
. | . | TRBJ2-1 | TRBV5-6 | CASSYRGNEQFF | TGTGCCAGCAGCTATCGGGGCAATGAGCAGTTCTTC
TRBD2 | . | TRBJ2-6 | TRBV10-3 | CAISEREGLAGSSGANVLTF | TGTGCCATCAGTGAGAGGGAGGGACTAGCGGGCAGCTCTGGGGCCAACGTCCTGACTTTC
. | . | TRBJ2-2 | TRBV9 | CASSVGPGVMSGELFF | TGTGCTAGCAGCGTAGGACCAGGGGTGATGTCCGGGGAGCTGTTTTTT
. | . | TRBJ2-5 | TRBV2 | CASSGTSKETQYF | TGTGCCAGCAGTGGGACTTCTAAAGAGACCCAGTACTTC
TRBD2 | . | TRBJ2-1 | TRBV2 | CASSEGAGGESDNEQFF | TGTGCCAGCAGTGAGGGAGCGGGAGGGGAGTCGGACAATGAGCAGTTCTTC
TRBD1 | . | TRBJ1-1 | TRBV27 | CASSLRTGGTRGEAFF | TGTGCCAGCAGTTTAAGGACAGGGGGCACTCGGGGTGAAGCTTTCTTT
. | . | TRBJ2-7 | TRBV14 | CASSQEGLQAGYEQYF | TGTGCCAGCAGCCAAGAGGGGCTCCAAGCGGGCTACGAGCAGTACTTC
TRBD1 | . | TRBJ1-2 | TRBV29-1 | CSGSTGVNYGYTF | TGCAGCGGGTCGACAGGGGTTAACTATGGCTACACCTTC
TRBD2 | . | TRBJ2-5 | TRBV2 | CASSVAGGGGETQYF | TGTGCCAGCAGTGTAGCGGGAGGGGGGGGAGAGACCCAGTACTTC
. | . | TRBJ1-2 | TRBV11-3 | CASSLGRYYGYTF | TGTGCCAGCAGCTTAGGCAGATACTATGGCTACACCTTC
TRBD2 | . | TRBJ2-3 | TRBV30 | CAWSFGTSGGASTQYF | TGTGCCTGGAGTTTTGGGACTAGCGGGGGGGCAAGTACGCAGTATTTT
TRBD1 | . | TRBJ2-7 | TRBV5-1 | CASSLDRGNGDEQYF | TGCGCCAGCAGCTTGGACAGGGGAAACGGGGACGAGCAGTACTTC
. | . | TRBJ2-2 | TRBV27 | CASSFLAGELFF | TGTGCCAGCAGTTTCCTTGCCGGGGAGCTGTTTTTT
. | . | TRBJ2-5 | TRBV4-1 | CASSRDERTGETQYF | TGCGCCAGCAGCCGAGACGAGAGAACCGGAGAGACCCAGTACTTC
. | . | TRBJ1-1 | TRBV18 | CASSPNGGNTEAFF | TGTGCCAGCTCACCAAACGGGGGAAACACTGAAGCTTTCTTT
. | once | TRBJ1-1 | TRBV7-2 | CASSLVAGANTEAFF | TGTGCCAGCAGCTTAGTTGCGGGGGCGAACACTGAAGCTTTCTTT
. | . | TRBJ2-2 | TRBV5-1 | CASSFQGAHTGELFF | TGCGCCAGCAGCTTCCAAGGGGCCCACACCGGGGAGCTGTTTTTT
. | . | TRBJ1-2 | TRBV15 | CATSRSRWTPNYGYTF | TGTGCCACCAGCAGAAGCCGGTGGACACCGAACTATGGCTACACCTTC
. | . | TRBJ1-1 | TRBV25-1 | CASSPPTGLTEAFF | TGTGCCAGCAGTCCCCCTACAGGGTTGACTGAAGCTTTCTTT
. | . | TRBJ2-1 | TRBV5-4 | CASSLDRDNEQFF | TGTGCCAGCAGCTTGGATCGGGACAATGAGCAGTTCTTC
TRBD2 | . | TRBJ2-3 | TRBV7-2 | CASSRTPSGRGIDTQYF | TGTGCCAGCAGCCGGACCCCTAGCGGGAGAGGGATAGATACGCAGTATTTT